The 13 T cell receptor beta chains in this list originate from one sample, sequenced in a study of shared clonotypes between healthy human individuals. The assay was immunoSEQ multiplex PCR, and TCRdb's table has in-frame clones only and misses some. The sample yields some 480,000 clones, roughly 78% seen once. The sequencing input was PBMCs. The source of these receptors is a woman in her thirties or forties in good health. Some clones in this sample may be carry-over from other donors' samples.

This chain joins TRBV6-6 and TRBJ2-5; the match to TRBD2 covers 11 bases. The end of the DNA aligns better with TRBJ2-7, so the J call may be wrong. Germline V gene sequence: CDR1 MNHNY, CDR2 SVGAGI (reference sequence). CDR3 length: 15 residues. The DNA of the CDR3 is TGTGCCAGCAGATCACTAGCGGGGGTCTCCTACGAGCAGTACTTC. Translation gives CASRSLAGVSYEQYF.

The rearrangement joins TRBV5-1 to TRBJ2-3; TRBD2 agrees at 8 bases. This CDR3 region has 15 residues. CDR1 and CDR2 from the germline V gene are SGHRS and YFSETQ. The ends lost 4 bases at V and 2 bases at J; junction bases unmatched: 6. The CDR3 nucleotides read TGCGCCAGCAGCCAGGAAGCGGGGGACACAGATACGCAGTATTTT. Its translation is CASSQEAGDTDTQYF.

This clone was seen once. The CDR3 is CASTPVGVEGEKLFF. In DNA form, the CDR3 reads TGTGCCAGCACCCCGGTTGGGGTGGAGGGAGAAAAACTGTTTTTT. The V call is TRBV7-3, the J call TRBJ1-4, with D unclear. Trimming left V 7 bases short and J 8 bases short, with 20 bases between. Germline V lookup: CDR1 SGHTA, CDR2 FQGTGA. The CDR3 has 15 amino acids.

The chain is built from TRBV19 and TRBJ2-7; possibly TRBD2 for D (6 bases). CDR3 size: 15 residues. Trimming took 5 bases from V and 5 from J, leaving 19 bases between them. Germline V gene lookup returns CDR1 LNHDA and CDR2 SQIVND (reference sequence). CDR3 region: CASSRGGAQGNEQYF. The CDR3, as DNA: TGTGCCAGTAGTCGAGGCGGGGCGCAGGGTAACGAGCAGTACTTC.

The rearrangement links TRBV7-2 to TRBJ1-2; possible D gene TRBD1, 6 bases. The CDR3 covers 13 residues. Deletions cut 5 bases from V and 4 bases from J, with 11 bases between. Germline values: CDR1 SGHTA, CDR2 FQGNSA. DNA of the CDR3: TGTGCCAGCAGCGTACAGGGATTCTATGGCTACACCTTC. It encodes CASSVQGFYGYTF.

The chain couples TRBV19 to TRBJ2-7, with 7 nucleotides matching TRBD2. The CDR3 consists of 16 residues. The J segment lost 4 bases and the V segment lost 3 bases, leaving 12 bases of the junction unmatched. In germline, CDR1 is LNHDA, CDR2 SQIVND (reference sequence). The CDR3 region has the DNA TGTGCCAGTAGTATGCAACTAGCGAGAGGTTGGTACGAGCAGTACTTC. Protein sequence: CASSMQLARGWYEQYF.

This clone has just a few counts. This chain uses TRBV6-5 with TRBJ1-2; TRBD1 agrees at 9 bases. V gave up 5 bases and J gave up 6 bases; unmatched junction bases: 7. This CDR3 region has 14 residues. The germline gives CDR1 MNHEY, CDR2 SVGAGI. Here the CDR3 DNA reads TGTGCCAGCAGTACCGGGACAGGGATGAATGGCTACACCTTC. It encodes CASSTGTGMNGYTF.

This chain's CDR3 is CATSRDRDSAYGYTF. The CDR3 DNA sequence: TGTGCCACCAGCAGAGATCGGGACAGCGCTTATGGCTACACCTTC. The chain has TRBV15 and TRBJ1-2, with 7 bases lining up with TRBD1. V gave up 0 bases and J gave up 5 bases; unmatched junction bases: 6. This CDR3 region has 15 residues. Germline V lookup: CDR1 LNHNV, CDR2 YYDKDF (reference sequence).

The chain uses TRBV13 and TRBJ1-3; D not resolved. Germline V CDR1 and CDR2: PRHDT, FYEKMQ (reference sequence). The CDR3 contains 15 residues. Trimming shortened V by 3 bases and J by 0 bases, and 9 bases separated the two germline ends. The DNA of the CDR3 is TGTGCCAGCAGCTTGCCACAACTCTCTGGAAACACCATATATTTT. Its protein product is CASSLPQLSGNTIYF.

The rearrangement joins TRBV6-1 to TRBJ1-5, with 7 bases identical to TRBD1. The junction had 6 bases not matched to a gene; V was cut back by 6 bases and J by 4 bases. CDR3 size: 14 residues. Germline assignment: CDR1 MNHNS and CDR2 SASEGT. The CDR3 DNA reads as TGTGCCAGCAGCATGGGACAGCAGAATCAGCCCCAGCATTTT. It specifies CASSMGQQNQPQHF.

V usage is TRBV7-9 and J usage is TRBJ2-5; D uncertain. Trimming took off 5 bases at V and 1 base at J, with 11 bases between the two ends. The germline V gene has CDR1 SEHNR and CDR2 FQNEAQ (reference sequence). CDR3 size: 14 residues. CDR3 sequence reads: CASSPRSAQETQYF. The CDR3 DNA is TGTGCCAGCAGCCCCCGAAGCGCCCAAGAGACCCAGTACTTC. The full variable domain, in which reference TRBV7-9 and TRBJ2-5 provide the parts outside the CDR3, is DTGVSQNPRHKITKRGQNVTFRCDPISEHNRLYWYRQTLGQGPEFLTYFQNEAQLEKSRLLSDRFSAERPKGSFSTLEIQRTEQGDSAMYLCASSPRSAQETQYFGPGTRLLVL.

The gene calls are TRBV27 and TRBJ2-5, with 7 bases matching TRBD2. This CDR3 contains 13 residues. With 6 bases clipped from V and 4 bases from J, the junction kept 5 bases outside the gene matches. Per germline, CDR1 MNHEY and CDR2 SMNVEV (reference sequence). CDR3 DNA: TGTGCCAGCAGCTGGCGGGAGAGAGAGACCCAGTACTTC. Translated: CASSWRERETQYF.

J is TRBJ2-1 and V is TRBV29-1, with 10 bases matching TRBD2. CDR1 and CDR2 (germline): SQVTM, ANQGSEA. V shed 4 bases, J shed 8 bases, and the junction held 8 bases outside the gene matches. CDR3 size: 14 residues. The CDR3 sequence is CSVGLAGAIDEQFF. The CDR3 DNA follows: TGCAGCGTTGGCCTAGCGGGAGCTATAGATGAGCAGTTCTTC.